These T cell receptor beta chains were read from a single sample in a study of shared clonotypes between healthy human individuals. The data were produced by immunoSEQ multiplex PCR, yet TCRdb's version contains in-frame clones alone and is incomplete. The sample carries 2.3 million or so clones, approximately 95% recorded once. Sample: naive CD4+ T cells from PBMCs. Receptors originate from a young man in good health. Some clones in this sample may be carry-over from other donors' samples. CDR3s include the opening cysteine and the closing phenylalanine or tryptophan. The order of the fields is clone size, CDR3 length, J gene, V gene, D gene, CDR3 protein, CDR3 DNA. D genes are given only for firm matches. Some rows mark clone size as missing; the rest say once, few, many or name a class of expanded clone.

size: .
length: 13
J: TRBJ2-2
V: TRBV27
D: .
CDR3: CASSSRLTGELFF
DNA: TGTGCCAGCAGTTCAAGGTTGACCGGGGAGCTGTTTTTT

size: .
length: 15
J: TRBJ1-1
V: TRBV5-1
D: .
CDR3: CASSLAIGTATEAFF
DNA: TGCGCCAGCAGCTTGGCCATAGGCACTGCTACTGAAGCTTTCTTT

size: .
length: 13
J: TRBJ2-3
V: TRBV9
D: .
CDR3: CASSATGTDTQYF
DNA: TGTGCCAGCAGCGCCACAGGGACAGATACGCAGTATTTT

size: .
length: 15
J: TRBJ1-2
V: TRBV19
D: TRBD1
CDR3: CASSITRQGGYGYTF
DNA: TGTGCCAGTAGTATAACTCGGCAGGGGGGCTATGGCTACACCTTC

size: once
length: 14
J: TRBJ1-3
V: TRBV10-1
D: .
CDR3: CASSSASSGNTIYF
DNA: TGCGCCAGCAGTTCAGCGAGCTCTGGAAACACCATATATTTT

size: .
length: 14
J: TRBJ2-5
V: TRBV6-6
D: TRBD2
CDR3: CASSYRLAGETQYF
DNA: TGTGCCAGCAGTTACCGGCTAGCGGGAGAGACCCAGTACTTC

size: .
length: 15
J: TRBJ2-7
V: TRBV6-1
D: TRBD1
CDR3: CATRFRTGTSYEQYF
DNA: TGTGCCACCCGATTTCGGACAGGGACATCCTACGAGCAGTACTTC

size: .
length: 16
J: TRBJ2-7
V: TRBV11-2
D: TRBD2
CDR3: CASSLDRLAGAYEQYF
DNA: TGTGCCAGCAGCTTAGATAGGCTAGCGGGCGCCTACGAGCAGTACTTC

size: .
length: 14
J: TRBJ1-2
V: TRBV28
D: .
CDR3: CASSPVWDPDGYTF
DNA: TGTGCCAGCAGTCCGGTTTGGGATCCGGACGGCTACACCTTC

size: .
length: 14
J: TRBJ2-1
V: TRBV5-1
D: .
CDR3: CASAGGGAHNEQFF
DNA: TGCGCCAGCGCTGGAGGTGGGGCCCACAATGAGCAGTTCTTC

size: .
length: 14
J: TRBJ1-1
V: TRBV5-1
D: .
CDR3: CASSLDSRGTEAFF
DNA: TGCGCCAGCAGCTTGGATAGCAGAGGCACTGAAGCTTTCTTT

size: .
length: 16
J: TRBJ1-4
V: TRBV28
D: .
CDR3: CASSNRDRGLNEKLFF
DNA: TGTGCCAGCAGTAATAGAGACCGCGGCCTTAATGAAAAACTGTTTTTT

size: .
length: 18
J: TRBJ2-7
V: TRBV28
D: TRBD1
CDR3: CASSSSLPSGTGGYEQYF
DNA: TGTGCCAGCAGCTCCTCCCTACCGTCCGGGACAGGGGGCTACGAGCAGTACTTC

size: .
length: 15
J: TRBJ2-7
V: TRBV28
D: TRBD2
CDR3: CASRSGTSFSYEQYF
DNA: TGTGCCAGCAGATCCGGGACTAGCTTTTCCTACGAGCAGTACTTC

size: once
length: 15
J: TRBJ1-4
V: TRBV9
D: .
CDR3: CASSVAAGRGEKLFF
DNA: TGTGCCAGCAGCGTAGCTGCAGGGCGGGGGGAAAAACTGTTTTTT

size: .
length: 11
J: TRBJ2-7
V: TRBV18
D: .
CDR3: CASSPSGEQYF
DNA: TGTGCCAGCTCACCAAGCGGCGAGCAGTACTTC

size: .
length: 15
J: TRBJ1-1
V: TRBV7-2
D: TRBD1
CDR3: CASSLVRTGVGEAFF
DNA: TGTGCCAGCAGCTTAGTTCGGACAGGTGTGGGGGAAGCTTTCTTT

size: .
length: 14
J: TRBJ2-3
V: TRBV5-1
D: TRBD1
CDR3: CASSSGQDTDTQYF
DNA: TGCGCCAGCAGCTCGGGACAGGACACAGATACGCAGTATTTT

size: once
length: 15
J: TRBJ1-1
V: TRBV5-8
D: .
CDR3: CASSGVRGRGTEAFF
DNA: TGTGCCAGCAGCGGGGTGAGAGGGAGGGGCACTGAAGCTTTCTTT

size: .
length: 16
J: TRBJ2-3
V: TRBV9
D: TRBD2
CDR3: CASSVGGAGGTDTQYF
DNA: TGTGCCAGCAGCGTAGGAGGAGCGGGAGGCACAGATACGCAGTATTTT

size: .
length: 13
J: TRBJ2-7
V: TRBV30
D: .
CDR3: CAWRVLSSYEQYF
DNA: TGTGCCTGGAGAGTACTGAGCTCCTACGAGCAGTACTTC

size: .
length: 13
J: TRBJ1-1
V: TRBV6-1
D: .
CDR3: CASSTGPTGEAFF
DNA: TGTGCCAGCAGTACCGGGCCGACGGGTGAAGCTTTCTTT

size: .
length: 15
J: TRBJ2-2
V: TRBV7-8
D: TRBD1
CDR3: CASSPGQGDTGELFF
DNA: TGTGCCAGCAGCCCCGGACAGGGGGACACCGGGGAGCTGTTTTTT

size: .
length: 17
J: TRBJ1-3
V: TRBV28
D: .
CDR3: CASSLEGPANSGNTIYF
DNA: TGTGCCAGCAGTTTAGAGGGGCCGGCCAACTCTGGAAACACCATATATTTT

size: .
length: 14
J: TRBJ2-5
V: TRBV5-1
D: .
CDR3: CASSPGTVTETQYF
DNA: TGCGCCAGCAGCCCCGGGACGGTCACGGAGACCCAGTACTTC

size: .
length: 14
J: TRBJ2-5
V: TRBV29-1
D: TRBD1
CDR3: CSVEGGQGWETQYF
DNA: TGCAGCGTTGAAGGGGGACAGGGGTGGGAGACCCAGTACTTC

size: once
length: 14
J: TRBJ2-5
V: TRBV7-2
D: .
CDR3: CASSLFGGPETQYF
DNA: TGTGCCAGCAGCCTGTTCGGGGGGCCAGAGACCCAGTACTTC

size: .
length: 16
J: TRBJ2-1
V: TRBV6-1
D: .
CDR3: CASSERRVGSYNEQFF
DNA: TGTGCCAGCAGTGAGCGCAGGGTGGGCTCCTACAATGAGCAGTTCTTC

size: .
length: 14
J: TRBJ2-1
V: TRBV5-4
D: TRBD2
CDR3: CASSRSSGLNEQFF
DNA: TGTGCCAGCAGCCGATCTAGCGGACTAAATGAGCAGTTCTTC

size: .
length: 16
J: TRBJ2-1
V: TRBV18
D: .
CDR3: CASSPQGRSSYNEQFF
DNA: TGTGCCAGCTCACCGCAGGGACGAAGCTCCTACAATGAGCAGTTCTTC

size: .
length: 15
J: TRBJ2-5
V: TRBV7-3
D: .
CDR3: CASSSSGSRGETQYF
DNA: TGTGCCAGCAGCTCTAGCGGATCGAGGGGGGAGACCCAGTACTTC

size: .
length: 15
J: TRBJ2-7
V: TRBV11-1
D: .
CDR3: CASSRTLEYSYEQYF
DNA: TGTGCCAGCAGCCGGACGTTGGAGTACTCCTACGAGCAGTACTTC

size: .
length: 16
J: TRBJ2-7
V: TRBV27
D: TRBD2
CDR3: CASSSRTSGRAYEQYF
DNA: TGTGCCAGCAGTTCCCGGACTAGCGGGAGGGCCTACGAGCAGTACTTC

size: once
length: 15
J: TRBJ2-7
V: TRBV4-1
D: .
CDR3: CASSQERGRVYEQYF
DNA: TGCGCCAGCAGCCAAGAGCGTGGCAGAGTATACGAGCAGTACTTC

size: .
length: 14
J: TRBJ1-2
V: TRBV10-3
D: .
CDR3: CAIRDTGVGYGYTF
DNA: TGTGCCATCAGGGATACAGGTGTCGGCTATGGCTACACCTTC

size: .
length: 11
J: TRBJ2-7
V: TRBV20-1
D: .
CDR3: CSARGGPSGDF
DNA: TGCAGTGCTAGAGGCGGGCCCAGCGGTGACTTC

size: .
length: 16
J: TRBJ2-3
V: TRBV5-1
D: TRBD2
CDR3: CASSSRTSGSTDTQYF
DNA: TGCGCCAGCAGCAGTCGGACTAGCGGGAGCACAGATACGCAGTATTTT

size: .
length: 14
J: TRBJ1-5
V: TRBV5-8
D: .
CDR3: CASQPRGRNQPQHF
DNA: TGTGCCAGTCAGCCGCGGGGGAGGAATCAGCCCCAGCATTTT

size: .
length: 13
J: TRBJ2-7
V: TRBV7-3
D: .
CDR3: CASSLGRDLAQYF
DNA: TGTGCCAGCAGCTTAGGCAGGGATTTGGCGCAGTACTTC

size: .
length: 16
J: TRBJ2-1
V: TRBV4-3
D: .
CDR3: CASSSGVKRVHNEQFF
DNA: TGCGCCAGCAGCTCCGGAGTCAAGCGGGTACACAATGAGCAGTTCTTC

size: .
length: 13
J: TRBJ2-7
V: TRBV5-1
D: .
CDR3: CASSLISGYEQYF
DNA: TGCGCCAGCAGCTTGATTAGCGGATACGAGCAGTACTTC

size: .
length: 19
J: TRBJ2-1
V: TRBV5-8
D: .
CDR3: CASSGTLEVVWGRINEQFF
DNA: TGTGCCAGCAGCGGGACCCTCGAAGTAGTTTGGGGACGGATCAATGAGCAGTTCTTC

size: .
length: 14
J: TRBJ2-5
V: TRBV18
D: TRBD1
CDR3: CASSLGTEQETQYF
DNA: TGTGCCAGCTCACTGGGGACAGAACAAGAGACCCAGTACTTC

size: .
length: 13
J: TRBJ1-2
V: TRBV28
D: .
CDR3: CASSLGPVYGYTF
DNA: TGTGCCAGCAGTTTAGGTCCGGTCTATGGCTACACCTTC

size: .
length: 15
J: TRBJ2-1
V: TRBV6-5
D: .
CDR3: CASSYGEGPWNEQFF
DNA: TGTGCCAGCAGTTACGGCGAGGGCCCGTGGAATGAGCAGTTCTTC

size: .
length: 16
J: TRBJ2-2
V: TRBV11-1
D: .
CDR3: CASSTRDPRDSGELFF
DNA: TGTGCCAGCAGCACTAGGGACCCCAGGGATTCCGGGGAGCTGTTTTTT

size: .
length: 15
J: TRBJ2-7
V: TRBV2
D: .
CDR3: CASSVRDTSSYEQYF
DNA: TGTGCCAGCAGTGTCAGGGACACAAGCTCCTACGAGCAGTACTTC

size: .
length: 13
J: TRBJ2-7
V: TRBV5-4
D: .
CDR3: CASSPPQSYEQYF
DNA: TGTGCCAGCAGCCCCCCCCAATCCTACGAGCAGTACTTC

size: .
length: 16
J: TRBJ2-3
V: TRBV6-8
D: TRBD2
CDR3: CASRPFKREGTDTQYF
DNA: TGTGCCAGCCGTCCATTTAAGCGGGAGGGCACAGATACGCAGTATTTT

size: .
length: 14
J: TRBJ1-3
V: TRBV28
D: .
CDR3: CASSLEALGNTIYF
DNA: TGTGCCAGCAGTTTGGAGGCTCTCGGAAACACCATATATTTT

size: .
length: 14
J: TRBJ1-3
V: TRBV6-1
D: .
CDR3: CATTRGTTGNTIYF
DNA: TGTGCCACTACCCGTGGTACGACCGGAAACACCATATATTTT

size: .
length: 14
J: TRBJ1-1
V: TRBV5-4
D: TRBD1
CDR3: CASSLVGTDDEAFF
DNA: TGTGCCAGCAGCTTGGTGGGGACAGACGATGAAGCTTTCTTT

size: .
length: 15
J: TRBJ2-5
V: TRBV5-4
D: TRBD2
CDR3: CASSSKTSGEETQYF
DNA: TGTGCCAGCAGCTCCAAGACTAGCGGGGAAGAGACCCAGTACTTC

size: .
length: 13
J: TRBJ1-6
V: TRBV25-1
D: TRBD1
CDR3: CASNRDRNSPLHF
DNA: TGTGCCAGCAACCGGGACAGAAATTCACCCCTCCACTTT

size: .
length: 15
J: TRBJ2-2
V: TRBV2
D: .
CDR3: CASSPQRMNTGELFF
DNA: TGTGCCAGCAGTCCCCAACGGATGAACACCGGGGAGCTGTTTTTT

size: .
length: 13
J: TRBJ2-7
V: TRBV2
D: .
CDR3: CASTPNFSHEQYF
DNA: TGTGCCAGCACCCCCAATTTCTCGCACGAGCAGTACTTC

size: .
length: 15
J: TRBJ2-3
V: TRBV6-5
D: TRBD2
CDR3: CASSYESGGPDTQYF
DNA: TGTGCCAGCAGTTACGAGTCGGGAGGGCCAGATACGCAGTATTTT

size: .
length: 15
J: TRBJ2-7
V: TRBV6-5
D: .
CDR3: CASSYLQGPSYEQYF
DNA: TGTGCCAGCAGTTATCTACAGGGTCCATCCTACGAGCAGTACTTC